The 24 T cell receptor beta chains reported below all come from one sample, sequenced in a study of OX40 agonist ivuxolimab in advanced cancers. Measured with immunoSEQ multiplex PCR; TCRdb has only the in-frame clones, and not every one. The sample shows roughly 56,000 clones, about 84% of them seen only once. The material sequenced was CD4+ or CD8+ T cells sorted from blood, taken in a trial of the OX40 agonist ivuxolimab. Receptors originate from an adult with an advanced solid tumor such as melanoma, head and neck, liver or kidney cancer.

In this sample, this clone is medium-sized. V and J are TRBV9 and TRBJ2-5; TRBD2 agrees at 9 bases. Per the germline V gene, CDR1 is SGDLS and CDR2 is YYNGEE. The ends lost 4 bases at V and 5 bases at J; junction bases unmatched: 9. This CDR3 comprises 15 residues. CDR3 DNA: TGTGCCAGCAGCCCCGCGGGGGGGTATGACGAGACCCAGTACTTC. This gives the protein CASSPAGGYDETQYF.

This chain connects TRBV19 to TRBJ1-1; 7 nucleotides match TRBD1. Germline CDR1 and CDR2: LNHDA and SQIVND (reference sequence). This CDR3 comprises 14 residues. Trimming cost V 5 bases and J 0 bases; bases outside gene matches: 3. The DNA for the CDR3 is TGTGCCAGTAGTCGGGACAGAGTGAACACTGAAGCTTTCTTT. Its translation is CASSRDRVNTEAFF.

This chain joins TRBV11-3 and TRBJ2-5; D may be TRBD1 or TRBD2 (5 bases each). Trimming took off 4 bases at V and 3 bases at J, with 9 bases between the two ends. Germline V gene sequence: CDR1 SGHNT, CDR2 YENEEA. CDR3 length: 13 residues. The CDR3 DNA reads TGTGCCAGCAGCTCGGGGCCGAAAGAGACCCAGTACTTC. It translates to CASSSGPKETQYF.

DNA for the CDR3: TGTGCCAGCTCACCACCGGGACAGGGGTTCTACGAGCAGTACTTC. The encoded protein is CASSPPGQGFYEQYF. The rearrangement uses TRBV18 and TRBJ2-7; 10 bases align to TRBD1. The CDR3 is made up of 15 amino acids. Losses at the gene ends were 0 bases for V and 3 bases for J; bases not matched to a gene: 2. Germline assignment: CDR1 KGHSH and CDR2 LQKENI. Combining the CDR3 with reference TRBV18 and TRBJ2-7 gives the whole variable domain NAGVMQNPRHLVRRRGQEARLRCSPMKGHSHVYWYRQLPEEGLKFMVYLQKENIIDESGMPKERFSAEFPKEGPSILRIQQVVRGDSAAYFCASSPPGQGFYEQYFGPGTRLTVT.

This clone was seen once. The V and J genes are TRBV7-9 and TRBJ1-2, with a weak D call TRBD1 (5 bases). Trimming cost V 3 bases and J 3 bases, with 11 bases left between them. CDR3 length: 14 amino acids. In germline, CDR1 is SEHNR, CDR2 FQNEAQ (reference sequence). The CDR3 spells CASSLEQEYYGYTF. In DNA form, the CDR3 reads TGTGCCAGCAGCTTGGAACAGGAATACTATGGCTACACCTTC.

The chain uses TRBV7-6 and TRBJ1-1, with a tentative D call TRBD1 (6 bases). The CDR3 contains 13 residues. From germline, CDR1 is SGHVS and CDR2 FNYEAQ. The V end was cut by 5 bases, the J end by 10 bases, with 17 bases between. CDR3 residues: CASSQDTGLVAFF. The CDR3 DNA is TGTGCCAGCAGCCAAGATACAGGGTTAGTAGCTTTCTTT.

The rearrangement joins TRBV28 to TRBJ1-5; maybe TRBD1 (5 bases). This CDR3 is 15 amino acids long. Deletions cut 3 bases from V and 16 bases from J, with 25 bases between. Germline V gene data show CDR1 as MDHEN and CDR2 as SYDVKM. The CDR3 DNA reads TGTGCCAGCAGTTTGAGAGCCTCCTTTGCAGGGCCCGGTCATTTT. Translating it yields CASSLRASFAGPGHF.

In its sample, this clone was seen once. The V and J genes are TRBV30 and TRBJ2-3; D unclear. Deletions cut 2 bases from V and 3 bases from J, with 9 bases between. CDR3 length: 13 amino acids. Germline V CDR1 and CDR2: GTSNPN, SVGIG (reference sequence). For the CDR3, the DNA is TGTGCCTGGAGTCCAGGCGGTACAGATACGCAGTATTTT. It is translated as CAWSPGGTDTQYF.

This chain joins TRBV11-1 and TRBJ2-5; a possible D gene is TRBD1 (6 bases). The CDR3 is 14 residues long. V lost 1 base, J lost 5 bases, and 11 bases lay in between. Germline lookup yields CDR1 SGHAT and CDR2 FQDESV (reference sequence). This chain's CDR3 is CASSLDQGSETQYF. The CDR3 DNA reads TGTGCCAGCAGCTTAGATCAGGGGAGCGAGACCCAGTACTTC.

This clone was seen once. Its ends do not fully match the called genes, so a read error is possible. The chain uses TRBV7-7 and TRBJ2-3; TRBD2 aligns across 10 bases. This CDR3 has 16 amino acids. Germline V CDR1 and CDR2: SSHAT, FNYEAQ (reference sequence). CDR3 coding DNA: TGTGCTAGCAGCTTAGGGACTAGCGAGGCGACAGATACGCAGTATTTT. Its protein is CASSLGTSEATDTQYF. Full variable domain (outside the CDR3, taken from reference TRBV7-7 and TRBJ2-3): GAGVSQSPRYKVTKRGQDVTLRCDPISSHATLYWYQQALGQGPEFLTYFNYEAQPDKSGLPSDRFSAERPEGSISTLTIQRTEQRDSAMYRCASSLGTSEATDTQYFGPGTRLTVL.

Only a few counts were recorded for this clone. This chain joins TRBV19 and TRBJ1-2; 9 bases line up with TRBD1. The V gene end was trimmed by 4 bases and the J gene end by 7 bases; junction bases not matched to a gene: 10. Germline loops: CDR1 LNHDA, CDR2 SQIVND (reference sequence). CDR3 length equals 15 residues. The CDR3 loop is CASSTEGTGPSGYTF. The CDR3, as DNA: TGTGCCAGTAGTACGGAAGGGACAGGGCCAAGTGGCTACACCTTC.

The chain has TRBV28 and TRBJ2-2, with TRBD1 identical over 10 bases. V was clipped by 6 bases and J by 4 bases; unmatched bases: 11. The CDR3 runs 17 residues. Germline-derived CDR1 and CDR2 are MDHEN and SYDVKM. CDR3 sequence reads: CASRHRDRGRFTGELFF. CDR3 bases: TGTGCCAGCAGACACCGGGACAGGGGTCGTTTCACCGGGGAGCTGTTTTTT.

The V and J genes are TRBV6-1 and TRBJ2-7; perhaps TRBD1 as D (5 bases). Trimming took 7 bases from V and 5 from J, leaving 18 bases between them. This CDR3 contains 14 residues. The germline CDR1 and CDR2 sequences are MNHNS and SASEGT. CDR3 nucleotide sequence: TGTGCCAGCAACAACCTGGGGCATAGCAACGAGCAGTACTTC. Encoded protein: CASNNLGHSNEQYF.

The chain combines TRBV12-5 with TRBJ1-1; maybe TRBD1 (5 bases). Trimming removed 7 bases at V and 3 bases at J, with 24 bases between. This CDR3 has 17 amino acids. Per germline, CDR1 LGHNT and CDR2 FRNRAP. The CDR3: CASARGGPGTADTEAFF. In DNA form, the CDR3 reads TGTGCTAGTGCCCGGGGGGGTCCCGGGACGGCGGACACTGAAGCTTTCTTT.

The rearrangement joins TRBV28 to TRBJ2-7; 7 nucleotides line up with TRBD1. The CDR3 spans 15 residues. The V segment lost 4 bases and the J segment 6 bases; nucleotides outside the gene matches: 12. From germline, CDR1 is MDHEN and CDR2 SYDVKM. The CDR3 protein is CASSSSSTGLSEQYF. CDR3 in DNA: TGTGCCAGCAGTTCCTCCTCGACAGGGCTCTCCGAGCAGTACTTC.

The rearrangement joins TRBV5-1 to TRBJ1-6, with D possibly TRBD1 on 6 matching bases. CDR3 length equals 16 residues. Germline CDR1 and CDR2: SGHRS and YFSETQ. V was cut by 1 base and J by 5 bases, with 13 bases left in between. CDR3 protein: CASSLSRTENNSPLHF. In DNA form, the CDR3 reads TGCGCCAGCAGCTTGTCTCGGACAGAGAATAATTCACCCCTCCACTTT.

The chain employs TRBV25-1 and TRBJ2-2; the D is unclear. This CDR3 is built from 17 residues. CDR1 and CDR2 (germline): MGHDK, SYGVNS. Trimming left V 1 base short and J 2 bases short, with 14 bases between. CDR3 sequence: CASSEWRPPLNTGELFF. DNA of the CDR3: TGTGCCAGCAGTGAATGGCGACCCCCTCTTAACACCGGGGAGCTGTTTTTT. Looking up the rest from reference TRBV25-1 and TRBJ2-2 gives the full variable domain: EADIYQTPRYLVIGTGKKITLECSQTMGHDKMYWYQQDPGMELHLIHYSYGVNSTEKGDLSSESTVSRIRTEHFPLTLESARPSHTSQYLCASSEWRPPLNTGELFFGEGSRLTVL.

V is TRBV5-1 and J is TRBJ1-1, with TRBD1 as a possible D gene (5 bases). Germline V lookup: CDR1 SGHRS, CDR2 YFSETQ. The CDR3 extends over 17 amino acids. V shed 0 bases and J shed 4 bases, with 19 bases lying between them. The CDR3 reads CASSLDGGTARSTEAFF. Written as DNA, the CDR3 is TGCGCCAGCAGCTTGGACGGGGGGACGGCTAGGAGCACTGAAGCTTTCTTT.

This clone was seen a handful of times. J is TRBJ2-3 and V is TRBV9; 13 nucleotides match TRBD2. Trimming at V came to 2 bases and at J to 3 bases, leaving 3 bases not matched to a gene. The germline V gene has CDR1 SGDLS and CDR2 YYNGEE. This CDR3 has 16 residues. CDR3: CASSVGLAGITDTQYF. DNA for the CDR3: TGTGCCAGCAGCGTGGGACTAGCGGGGATTACAGATACGCAGTATTTT.

The rearrangement uses TRBV5-6 and TRBJ2-3, with 8 bases that match TRBD1. This CDR3 comprises 16 residues. J was trimmed by 6 bases and V by 3 bases; bases with no gene match: 12. CDR1 and CDR2 from the germline V gene are SGHDT and YYEEEE. CDR3 DNA: TGTGCCAGCAGCTACGTTCCGGGACAGGCAGGCGATACGCAGTATTTT. It codes for CASSYVPGQAGDTQYF.

CDR3: CASSLVGGFNQPQHF. DNA for the CDR3: TGTGCCAGCAGCTTAGTCGGAGGGTTCAATCAGCCCCAGCATTTT. The chain has TRBV7-2 and TRBJ1-5; unclear D gene. Trimming took off 1 base at V and 3 bases at J, with 10 bases between the two ends. CDR1 and CDR2 (germline): SGHTA, FQGNSA. The CDR3 loop spans 15 amino acids. Looking up the rest from reference TRBV7-2 and TRBJ1-5 gives the full variable domain: GAGVSQSPSNKVTEKGKDVELRCDPISGHTALYWYRQSLGQGLEFLIYFQGNSAPDKSGLPSDRFSAERTGGSVSTLTIQRTQQEDSAVYLCASSLVGGFNQPQHFGDGTRLSIL.

The chain recombines TRBV7-2 with TRBJ2-7; tentatively, D is TRBD1 (6 bases). The V gene's germline CDR1 is SGHTA and CDR2 FQGNSA. V lost 1 base, J lost 0 bases, and 7 bases lay in between. The CDR3 sequence is 14 residues long. CDR3 loop: CASSLGGLSYEQYF. For the CDR3, the DNA is TGTGCCAGCAGCTTAGGGGGGCTCTCCTACGAGCAGTACTTC.

DNA for the CDR3: TGTGCCAGCAGCTTAGACAGGGTCGGAAACACCATATATTTT. Protein sequence: CASSLDRVGNTIYF. The J gene is TRBJ1-3, the V gene TRBV7-2; tentatively, D is TRBD1 (6 bases). The CDR3 totals 14 residues. V gave up 1 base and J gave up 4 bases, with 8 bases separating them. Germline V gives CDR1 SGHTA, CDR2 FQGNSA.

V usage is TRBV29-1 and J usage is TRBJ1-1; 7 bases agree with TRBD1. In germline, CDR1 is SQVTM, CDR2 ANQGSEA. V was pared by 7 bases and J by 2 bases, with 7 bases of the junction left unmatched. CDR3 length equals 13 residues. The CDR3 reads CSAQGQLNTEAFF. The DNA of the CDR3 is TGCAGCGCACAGGGACAGCTAAACACTGAAGCTTTCTTT.